This passage covers 18 T cell receptor beta chains from one sample sequenced in a study of low-dose radiotherapy and immunotherapy resistance in tumors. Covering alpha and beta chains, TRAV- and TRBV-specific primers were used for the first-strand cDNA. Both a constant-region primer and a V-primer adapter served to amplify TCRs across about 20 PCR cycles. TCRdb processed the reads anew with MiXCR; each CDR3 protein has one entry. The sample includes about 7,900 distinct CDR3 sequences, 61% seen only once; the top ten take 8.7%. These receptors originate from a human donor with advanced metastatic prostate, ovarian, gallbladder or colorectal cancer (not recorded which). This table probably holds off-target reads from a library built for another chain.

The genes are TRBV4-3 and TRBJ1-5; no clear D. V lost 3 bases to trimming and J lost 1 base, with 16 bases between them. This CDR3 contains 17 residues. Per germline, CDR1 LGHNA and CDR2 YSLEER. For the CDR3, the DNA is TGCGCCAGCAGCCACATCCTCCAAGAGGGAAGCAATCAGCCCCAGCATTTT. It is translated as CASSHILQEGSNQPQHF.

This clonotype was seen only a few times. The V gene is TRBV18, the J gene TRBJ1-1; 8 bases agree with TRBD1. The V and J ends lost 1 base and 6 bases, in that order; junction bases with no gene match: 4. In germline, CDR1 is KGHSH, CDR2 LQKENI. The CDR3 sequence is 14 residues long. CDR3 nucleotide sequence: TGTGCCAGCTCACCACTTCAGGGGGCGGCTGAAGCTTTCTTT. This encodes CASSPLQGAAEAFF. Using reference TRBV18 and TRBJ1-1 for the parts outside the CDR3, the full variable domain is NAGVMQNPRHLVRRRGQEARLRCSPMKGHSHVYWYRQLPEEGLKFMVYLQKENIIDESGMPKERFSAEFPKEGPSILRIQQVVRGDSAAYFCASSPLQGAAEAFFGQGTRLTVV.

The chain uses TRBV14 and TRBJ2-7; D uncertain. CDR1 is SGHDN and CDR2 is FVKESK in the germline V gene. This CDR3 region has 14 residues. Trimming took off 2 bases at V and 2 bases at J, with 10 bases between the two ends. CDR3 loop: CASSQLYPPYEQYF. The CDR3 DNA sequence: TGTGCCAGCAGCCAACTCTACCCCCCCTACGAGCAGTACTTC.

The V and J genes are TRBV27 and TRBJ2-5, with no clear D. The CDR3 is made up of 12 amino acids. The V end was cut by 6 bases, the J end by 0 bases, with 5 bases between. From germline, CDR1 is MNHEY and CDR2 SMNVEV (reference sequence). The CDR3 reads CASSSYQETQYF. DNA for the CDR3: TGTGCCAGCAGCTCGTACCAAGAGACCCAGTACTTC.

The chain employs TRBV5-1 and TRBJ2-1; D is perhaps TRBD1 or TRBD2 (5 bases each). The CDR3 extends over 14 amino acids. CDR1 and CDR2 (germline): SGHRS, YFSETQ. The ends were cut back, 1 base at V and 2 bases at J, with 7 bases in the middle. As DNA, the CDR3 is TGCGCCAGCAGCTTGAGGGACGCCTACAATGAGCAGTTCTTC. As protein: CASSLRDAYNEQFF.

J is TRBJ2-3 and V is TRBV19, with D possibly matching TRBD2 (6 bases). Per the germline V gene, CDR1 is LNHDA and CDR2 is SQIVND (reference sequence). The CDR3 sequence is 14 residues long. Trimming removed 7 bases from V and 3 bases from J, with 14 bases in between. CDR3 in DNA: TGTGCCAGTAAGGGCGTAGGAGGGACAGATACGCAGTATTTT. Translated: CASKGVGGTDTQYF.

The count of this clonotype is one. The J gene is TRBJ2-3, the V gene TRBV12-3 or TRBV12-4, with D possibly matching TRBD2 (5 bases). The CDR3 is made up of 14 amino acids. V was pared by 6 bases and J by 0 bases, with 10 bases between. DNA for the CDR3: TGTGCCAGCAGCTATACTAGTAGCACAGATACGCAGTATTTT. It translates to CASSYTSSTDTQYF.

Only a few counts were recorded for this clonotype. The genes are TRBV11-2 and TRBJ1-6; 7 bases are shared with TRBD1. CDR3 length: 16 residues. V was clipped by 5 bases and J by 7 bases; unmatched bases: 11. Germline V CDR1 and CDR2: SGHAT, FQNNGV. CDR3 DNA sequence: TGTGCCAGCAGCGCTCGACCGACAGGGAAGAATTCACCCCTCCACTTT. It yields the protein CASSARPTGKNSPLHF.

This chain joins TRBV5-4 and TRBJ2-4, with D possibly called TRBD1 or TRBD2 (5 bases each). CDR3 size: 13 residues. Trimming took off 8 bases at V and 5 bases at J, with 14 bases between the two ends. Germline V gene lookup returns CDR1 SGHNT and CDR2 YYREEE (reference sequence). The chain's CDR3 is CASYTRGQNIQYF. CDR3 DNA sequence: TGTGCCAGTTATACCCGGGGACAAAACATTCAGTACTTC.

This clonotype was detected a few times. J is TRBJ1-6 and V is TRBV28; TRBD1 aligns across 10 bases. After removal of 6 bases from V and 5 bases from J, the junction contained 7 bases not matched to a gene. CDR1 is MDHEN and CDR2 is SYDVKM in the germline V gene. The CDR3 length is 16 residues. CDR3 protein: CASRYRQGANNSPLHF. The CDR3 nucleotides are TGTGCCAGCAGGTATAGACAGGGGGCTAATAATTCACCCCTCCACTTT.

This clonotype was picked up a small number of times. V gene TRBV12-3 or TRBV12-4 combines with J gene TRBJ2-2; D gene ambiguous. The CDR3 spans 14 residues. Trimming removed 3 bases from V and 3 bases from J, with 8 bases in between. The CDR3 loop reads CASSLETHTGELFF. The CDR3 DNA follows: TGTGCCAGCAGTTTGGAGACCCACACCGGGGAGCTGTTTTTT.

The chain recombines TRBV4-1 with TRBJ1-5; D unclear. Germline V gives CDR1 MGHRA, CDR2 YSYEKL. The V gene lost 1 base and the J gene lost 0 bases, with 10 bases spanning the gap. This CDR3 comprises 16 residues. DNA for the CDR3: TGCGCCAGCAGCCAAGTCCTTGGGGATAGCAATCAGCCCCAGCATTTT. It codes for CASSQVLGDSNQPQHF.

This clonotype was seen only a few times. The CDR3 coding sequence is TGTGCCAGCAGTTTAATATCCGGGACTAGCGGGGAGCAAGAGACCCAGTACTTC. As protein: CASSLISGTSGEQETQYF. The chain combines TRBV28 with TRBJ2-5; 13 nucleotides align to TRBD2. Looked up from germline, CDR1 is MDHEN and CDR2 is SYDVKM. This CDR3 spans 18 amino acids. The V segment lost 2 bases and the J segment 2 bases; nucleotides outside the gene matches: 8.

The chain is built from TRBV26 and TRBJ1-1. TRBV26 is a pseudogene segment. The CDR3 consists of 14 residues. CDR3 sequence (DNA): TGTGCCAGCTACGCTATGGGGTTAATATCTGAAGCTTTCTTT. It codes for CASYAMGLISEAFF.

J is TRBJ2-1 and V is TRBV12-3 or TRBV12-4, with TRBD2 matching 11 bases. CDR3 size: 15 residues. The J segment lost 6 bases and the V segment lost 6 bases, leaving 7 bases of the junction unmatched. In DNA, the CDR3 is TGTGCCAGCAGCTTTAGCGGGAGGGCCCTCAATGAGCAGTTCTTC. Encoded protein: CASSFSGRALNEQFF.

This clonotype turned up a few times. The CDR3 DNA reads TGTGCCAGCAGGTCGACTAGCGGGAGATATGAGCAGTTCTTC. Translating it yields CASRSTSGRYEQFF. The V and J genes are TRBV6-2 or TRBV6-3 and TRBJ2-1, with 12 bases fitting TRBD2. Germline V lookup: CDR1 MNHEY, CDR2 SVGEGT. J was trimmed by 8 bases and V by 6 bases; bases with no gene match: 5. The CDR3 runs 14 residues.

A remark on this clonotype: One end of the junction does not line up with germline, which may come from a read error. This chain joins TRBV28 and TRBJ1-2; D may be TRBD1 (5 bases). The V gene's germline CDR1 is MDHEN and CDR2 SYDVKM. The CDR3 covers 14 residues. CDR3 region: CASSLGGTSTGYTF. DNA for the CDR3: TGTGCCAGCAGTTTAGGGGGTACATCTACGGGCTACACTTTC.

This chain uses TRBV5-3 with TRBJ2-7; 9 positions match TRBD1. TRBV5-3 has ORF status, its function being uncertain. V dropped 8 bases and J dropped 7; count of bases not matched to a gene: 13. This CDR3 spans 14 amino acids. The CDR3 here is CASSKGTGLEEQYF. The CDR3 DNA follows: TGTGCCAGCAGCAAAGGGACAGGGCTTGAAGAGCAGTACTTC.